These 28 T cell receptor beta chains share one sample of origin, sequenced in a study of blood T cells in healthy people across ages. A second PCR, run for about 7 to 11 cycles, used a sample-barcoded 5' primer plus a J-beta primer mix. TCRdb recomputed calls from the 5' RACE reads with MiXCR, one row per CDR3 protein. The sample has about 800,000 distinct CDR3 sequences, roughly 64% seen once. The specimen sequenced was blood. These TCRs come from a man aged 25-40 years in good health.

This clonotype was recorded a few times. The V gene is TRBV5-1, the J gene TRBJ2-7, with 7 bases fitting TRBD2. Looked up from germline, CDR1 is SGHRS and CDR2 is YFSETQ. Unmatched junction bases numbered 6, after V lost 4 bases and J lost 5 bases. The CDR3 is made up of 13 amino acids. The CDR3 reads CASSPGGSHEQYF. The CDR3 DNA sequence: TGCGCCAGCAGCCCCGGGGGGAGCCACGAGCAGTACTTC.

CDR3 sequence: CASSFRTSTDTQYF. The CDR3 coding sequence is TGTGCCAGCAGCTTCAGGACTAGCACAGATACGCAGTATTTT. The chain is built from TRBV7-6 and TRBJ2-3, with D maybe TRBD2 (5 bases). The V end lost 3 bases, the J end lost 0 bases, and 7 bases lay between the germline ends. In germline, CDR1 is SGHVS, CDR2 FNYEAQ. CDR3 length: 14 residues.

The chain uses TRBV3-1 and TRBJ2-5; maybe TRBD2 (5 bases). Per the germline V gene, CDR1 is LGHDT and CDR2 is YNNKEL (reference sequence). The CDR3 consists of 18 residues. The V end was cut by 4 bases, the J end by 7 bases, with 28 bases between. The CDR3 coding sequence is TGTGCCAGCAGCCCCGGATACACGACCACTAGGGAAGGTGCGACCCAGTACTTC. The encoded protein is CASSPGYTTTREGATQYF.

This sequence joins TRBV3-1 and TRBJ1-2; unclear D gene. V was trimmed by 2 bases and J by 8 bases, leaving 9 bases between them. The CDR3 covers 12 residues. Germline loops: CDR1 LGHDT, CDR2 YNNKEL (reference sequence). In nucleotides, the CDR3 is TGTGCCAGCAGCCAATGGGATCGGGGCTACACCTTC. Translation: CASSQWDRGYTF.

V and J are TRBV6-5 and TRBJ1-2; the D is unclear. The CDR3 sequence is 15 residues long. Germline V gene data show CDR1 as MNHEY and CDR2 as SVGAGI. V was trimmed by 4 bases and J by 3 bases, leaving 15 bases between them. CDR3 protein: CASSWNGIAYYGYTF. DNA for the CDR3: TGTGCCAGCAGTTGGAACGGAATCGCCTACTATGGCTACACCTTC.

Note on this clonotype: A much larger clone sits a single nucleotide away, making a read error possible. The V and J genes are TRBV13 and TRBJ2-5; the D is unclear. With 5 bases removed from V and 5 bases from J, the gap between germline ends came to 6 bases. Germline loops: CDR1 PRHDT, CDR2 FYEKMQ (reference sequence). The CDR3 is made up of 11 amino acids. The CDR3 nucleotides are TGTGCCAGCAGCACCCATGAGACCCAGTACTTC. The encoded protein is CASSTHETQYF. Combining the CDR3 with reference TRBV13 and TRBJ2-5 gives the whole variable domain AAGVIQSPRHLIKEKRETATLKCYPIPRHDTVYWYQQGPGQDPQFLISFYEKMQSDKGSIPDRFSAQQFSDYHSELNMSSLELGDSALYFCASSTHETQYFGPGTRLLVL.

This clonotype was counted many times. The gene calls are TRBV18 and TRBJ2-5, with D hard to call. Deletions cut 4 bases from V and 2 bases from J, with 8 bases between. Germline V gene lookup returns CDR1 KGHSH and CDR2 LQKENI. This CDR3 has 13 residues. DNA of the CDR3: TGTGCCAGCTCACGCCATCCACAAGAGACCCAGTACTTC. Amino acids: CASSRHPQETQYF.

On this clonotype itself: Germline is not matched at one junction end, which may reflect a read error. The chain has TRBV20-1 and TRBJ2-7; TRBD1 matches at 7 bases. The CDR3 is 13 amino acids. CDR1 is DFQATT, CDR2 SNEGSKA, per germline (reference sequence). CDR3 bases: TGCAGTGCTAGAGGGGACAGCTCCTACGGGCAGTACTTC. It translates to CSARGDSSYGQYF.

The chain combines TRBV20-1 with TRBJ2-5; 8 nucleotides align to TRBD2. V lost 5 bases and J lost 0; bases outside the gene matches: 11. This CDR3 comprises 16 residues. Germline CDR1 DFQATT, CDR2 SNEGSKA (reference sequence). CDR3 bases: TGCAGTGCTTCCCCGGGGGGGGGTTGGTACCAAGAGACCCAGTACTTC. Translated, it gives CSASPGGGWYQETQYF.

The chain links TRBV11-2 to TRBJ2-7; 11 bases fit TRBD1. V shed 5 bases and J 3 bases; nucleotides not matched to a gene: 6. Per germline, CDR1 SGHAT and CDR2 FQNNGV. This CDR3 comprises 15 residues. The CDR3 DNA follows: TGTGCCAGCAGCGTAACCGGGACAGGGGGCTACGAGCAGTACTTC. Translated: CASSVTGTGGYEQYF.

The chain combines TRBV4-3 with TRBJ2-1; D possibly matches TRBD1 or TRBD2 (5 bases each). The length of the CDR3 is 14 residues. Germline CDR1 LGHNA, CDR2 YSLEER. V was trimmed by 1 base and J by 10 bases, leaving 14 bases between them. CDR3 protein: CASSQGEGTYEQFF. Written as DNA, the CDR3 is TGCGCCAGCAGCCAAGGTGAAGGGACCTACGAGCAGTTCTTC.

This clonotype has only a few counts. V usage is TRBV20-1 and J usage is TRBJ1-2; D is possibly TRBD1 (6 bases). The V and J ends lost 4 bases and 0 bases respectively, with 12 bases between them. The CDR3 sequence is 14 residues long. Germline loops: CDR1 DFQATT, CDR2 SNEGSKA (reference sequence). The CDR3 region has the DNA TGCAGTGCTAAAAGACAGGTGGCTAACTATGGCTACACCTTC. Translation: CSAKRQVANYGYTF.

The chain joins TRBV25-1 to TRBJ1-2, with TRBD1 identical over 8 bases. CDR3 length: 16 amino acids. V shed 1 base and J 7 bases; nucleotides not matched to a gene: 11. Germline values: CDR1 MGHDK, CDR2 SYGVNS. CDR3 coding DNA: TGTGCCAGCAGTGAATTGGCCGGGACAGGTGGTGGTGGCTACACCTTC. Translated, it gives CASSELAGTGGGGYTF.

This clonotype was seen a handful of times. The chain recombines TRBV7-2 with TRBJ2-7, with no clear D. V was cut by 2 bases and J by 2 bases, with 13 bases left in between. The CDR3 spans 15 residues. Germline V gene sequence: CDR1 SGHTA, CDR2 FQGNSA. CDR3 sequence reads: CASSLTRLATYEQYF. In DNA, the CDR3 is TGTGCCAGCAGCTTAACCCGTCTGGCCACCTACGAGCAGTACTTC.

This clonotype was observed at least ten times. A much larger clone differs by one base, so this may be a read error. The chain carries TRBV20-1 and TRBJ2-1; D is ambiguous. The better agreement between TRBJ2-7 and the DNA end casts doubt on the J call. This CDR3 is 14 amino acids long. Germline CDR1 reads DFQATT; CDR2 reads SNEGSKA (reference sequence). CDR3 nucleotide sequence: TGCAGTGCTAGTACCCCAGGCTCCTACAATGAGCAGTACTTC. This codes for CSASTPGSYNEQYF.

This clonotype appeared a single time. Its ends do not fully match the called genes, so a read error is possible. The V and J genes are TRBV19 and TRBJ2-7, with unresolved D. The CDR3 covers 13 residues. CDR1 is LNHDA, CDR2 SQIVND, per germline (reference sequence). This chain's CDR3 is CAISIGDSYEQYF. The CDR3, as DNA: TGTGCCATTAGTATAGGCGACTCCTACGAGCAGTACTTC. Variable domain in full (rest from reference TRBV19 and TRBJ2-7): DGGITQSPKYLFRKEGQNVTLSCEQNLNHDAMYWYRQDPGQGLRLIYYSQIVNDFQKGDIAEGYSVSREKKESFPLTVTSAQKNPTAFYLCAISIGDSYEQYFGPGTRLTVT.

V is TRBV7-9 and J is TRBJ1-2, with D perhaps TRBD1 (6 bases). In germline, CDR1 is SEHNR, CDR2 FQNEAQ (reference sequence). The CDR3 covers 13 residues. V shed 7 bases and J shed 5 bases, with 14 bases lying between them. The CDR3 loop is CASNPGQRYGYTF. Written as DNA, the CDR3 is TGTGCCAGCAACCCCGGACAGCGATATGGCTACACCTTC. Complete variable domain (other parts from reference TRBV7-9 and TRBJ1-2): DTGVSQNPRHKITKRGQNVTFRCDPISEHNRLYWYRQTLGQGPEFLTYFQNEAQLEKSRLLSDRFSAERPKGSFSTLEIQRTEQGDSAMYLCASNPGQRYGYTFGSGTRLTVV.

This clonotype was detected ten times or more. The CDR3, as DNA: TGTGCCAGCAGCTACCCGGGACAGGGATCGCGCGAGCAGTACTTC. It specifies CASSYPGQGSREQYF. This sequence joins TRBV7-2 and TRBJ2-7, with 9 bases fitting TRBD1. CDR3 length equals 15 residues. V lost 4 bases, J lost 6 bases, and 10 bases stayed unmatched. CDR1 is SGHTA and CDR2 is FQGNSA in the germline V gene.

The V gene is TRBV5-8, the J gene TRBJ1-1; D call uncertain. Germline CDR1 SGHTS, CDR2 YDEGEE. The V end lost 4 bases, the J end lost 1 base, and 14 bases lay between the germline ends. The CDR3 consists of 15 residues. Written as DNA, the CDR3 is TGTGCCAGCAGCGCCTACGTATCGCCGAACACTGAAGCTTTCTTT. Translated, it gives CASSAYVSPNTEAFF.

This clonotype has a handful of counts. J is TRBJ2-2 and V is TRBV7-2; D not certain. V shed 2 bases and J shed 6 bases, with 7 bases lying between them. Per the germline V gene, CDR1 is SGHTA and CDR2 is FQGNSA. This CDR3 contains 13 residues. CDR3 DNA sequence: TGTGCCAGCAGCTTATCTTTGGCCGGGGAGCTGTTTTTT. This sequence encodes CASSLSLAGELFF.

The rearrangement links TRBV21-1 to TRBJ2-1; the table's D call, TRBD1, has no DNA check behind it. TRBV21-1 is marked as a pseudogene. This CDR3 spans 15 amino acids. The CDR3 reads CAITPGGSSYNEQFF. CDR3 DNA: TGTGCCATCACCCCCGGGGGTAGCTCCTACAATGAGCAGTTCTTC.

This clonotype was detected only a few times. The CDR3 loop is CASTPGGLAHEQFF. The CDR3 nucleotides are TGTGCCAGCACCCCAGGGGGACTAGCTCATGAGCAGTTCTTC. This chain links TRBV6-5 with TRBJ2-1, with 9 nucleotides matching TRBD2. This CDR3 has 14 residues. The V segment lost 7 bases and the J segment 8 bases; nucleotides outside the gene matches: 9. Germline V gives CDR1 MNHEY, CDR2 SVGAGI.

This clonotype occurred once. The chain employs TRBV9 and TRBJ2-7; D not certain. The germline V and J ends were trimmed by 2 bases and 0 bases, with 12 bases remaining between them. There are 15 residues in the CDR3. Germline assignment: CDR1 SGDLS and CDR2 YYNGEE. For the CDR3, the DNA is TGTGCCAGCAGCGTTGGCGGTAAGAGCTCCTACGAGCAGTACTTC. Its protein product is CASSVGGKSSYEQYF. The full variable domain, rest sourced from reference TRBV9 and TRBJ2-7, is DSGVTQTPKHLITATGQRVTLRCSPRSGDLSVYWYQQSLDQGLQFLIQYYNGEERAKGNILERFSAQQFPDLHSELNLSSLELGDSALYFCASSVGGKSSYEQYFGPGTRLTVT.

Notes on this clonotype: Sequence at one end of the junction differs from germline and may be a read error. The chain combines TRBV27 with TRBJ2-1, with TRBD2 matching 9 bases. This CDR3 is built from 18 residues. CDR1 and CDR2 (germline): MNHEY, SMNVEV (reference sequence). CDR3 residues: CASSLTAGGHLRNNERFF. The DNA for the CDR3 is TGTGCCAGCAGTTTAACAGCGGGAGGCCACCTGAGAAACAATGAGCGGTTCTTC.

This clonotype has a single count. CDR3 sequence reads: CASSYSGGKVYEQYF. CDR3 coding DNA: TGTGCCAGCAGTTACTCCGGGGGTAAAGTCTACGAGCAGTACTTC. This sequence joins TRBV6-5 and TRBJ2-7, with D maybe TRBD2 (6 bases). The CDR3 is made up of 15 amino acids. V shed 0 bases and J shed 3 bases, with 12 bases lying between them. Germline values: CDR1 MNHEY, CDR2 SVGAGI.

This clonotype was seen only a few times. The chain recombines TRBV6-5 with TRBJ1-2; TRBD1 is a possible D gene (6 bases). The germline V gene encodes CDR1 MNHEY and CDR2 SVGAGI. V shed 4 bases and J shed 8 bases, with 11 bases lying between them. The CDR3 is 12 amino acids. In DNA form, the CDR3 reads TGTGCCAGCAGTTCCACAGGGTCAGGCTACACCTTC. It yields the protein CASSSTGSGYTF.

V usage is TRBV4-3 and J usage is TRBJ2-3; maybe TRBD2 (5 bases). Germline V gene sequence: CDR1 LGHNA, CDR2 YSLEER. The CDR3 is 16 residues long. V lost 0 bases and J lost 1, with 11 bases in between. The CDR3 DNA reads TGCGCCAGCAGCCAAGAGCGGAGGACGGGCACAGATACGCAGTATTTT. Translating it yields CASSQERRTGTDTQYF.

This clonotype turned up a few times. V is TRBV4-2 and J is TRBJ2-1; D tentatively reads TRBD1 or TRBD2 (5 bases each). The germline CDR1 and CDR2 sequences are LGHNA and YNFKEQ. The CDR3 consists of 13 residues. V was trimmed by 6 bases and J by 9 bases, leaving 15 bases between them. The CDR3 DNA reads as TGTGCCAGCAGAAATCGGGGCGCCGGTGAGCAGTTCTTC. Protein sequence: CASRNRGAGEQFF.